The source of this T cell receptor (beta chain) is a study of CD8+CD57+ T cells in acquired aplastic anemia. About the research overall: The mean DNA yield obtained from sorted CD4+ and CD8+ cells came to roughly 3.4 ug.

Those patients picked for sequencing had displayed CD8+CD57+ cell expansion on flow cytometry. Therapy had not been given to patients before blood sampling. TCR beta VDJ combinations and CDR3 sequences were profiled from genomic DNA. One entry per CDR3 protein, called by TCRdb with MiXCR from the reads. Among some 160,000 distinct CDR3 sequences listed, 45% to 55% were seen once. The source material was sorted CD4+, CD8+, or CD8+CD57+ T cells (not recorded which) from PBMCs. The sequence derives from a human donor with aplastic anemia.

CDR3 sequence: CASSEGGPDTQYF. The CDR3, as DNA: TGTGCCAGCAGTGAAGGTGGGCCAGATACGCAGTATTTT. V gene TRBV2 combines with J gene TRBJ2-3; the D is unclear. Trimming took off 1 base at V and 4 bases at J, with 6 bases between the two ends. The germline gives CDR1 SNHLY, CDR2 FYNNEI. The CDR3 runs 13 residues.